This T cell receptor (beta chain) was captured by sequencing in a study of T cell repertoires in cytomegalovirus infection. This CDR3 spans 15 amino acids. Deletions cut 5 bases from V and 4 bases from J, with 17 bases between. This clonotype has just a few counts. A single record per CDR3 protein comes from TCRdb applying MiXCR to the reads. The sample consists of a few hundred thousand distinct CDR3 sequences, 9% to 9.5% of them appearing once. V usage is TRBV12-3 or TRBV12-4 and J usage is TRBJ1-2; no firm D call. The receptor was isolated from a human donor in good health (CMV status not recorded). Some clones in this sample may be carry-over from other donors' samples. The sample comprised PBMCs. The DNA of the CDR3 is TGTGCCAGCAGTCCCCCCCCCGAGTACGCCTATGGCTACACCTTC. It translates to CASSPPPEYAYGYTF.